The sequence of this T cell receptor beta chain was determined in a study of human thymus T cells. Study outcomes and limitations: Apparent skewing of V and J gene usage characterized both thymic and blood repertoires. Unrelated individuals had highly overlapping thymic repertoires, as reported in related research.

As to this clone: Antigen: not known.

Thymic samples were excised during corrective heart operations. Finnish infants who were healthy and having corrective surgery for congenital heart defects made up the donors. TCRdb keeps only in-frame clones here, not all; method: immunoSEQ multiplex PCR. The sample records some 78,000 clones, 95% to 98% being singletons. CDR1 and CDR2 (germline): MDHEN, SYDVKM. Trimming removed 3 bases at V and 2 bases at J, with 14 bases between. There are 17 residues in the CDR3. This chain connects TRBV28 to TRBJ2-6; D might be TRBD1 (5 bases). The material sequenced was thymus tissue. The TCR originated in a boy in the first two years of life with a congenital heart defect but otherwise immunologically healthy. The CDR3 coding sequence is TGTGCCAGCAGTTTTCGTCCGTTACAGGCTGGGGCCAACGTCCTGACTTTC. The encoded protein is CASSFRPLQAGANVLTF.